This TCR beta chain was identified in a study of cytomegalovirus exposure and HLA in healthy donors. The CDR3 covers 14 residues. Germline values: CDR1 MDHEN, CDR2 SYDVKM. Trimming left V 3 bases short and J 5 bases short, with 13 bases between. The study ran its PCR with 60 Vbeta and 13 Jbeta primers. Only in-frame clones appear in the TCRdb table, and some are missing; sequencing was by immunoSEQ multiplex PCR. The data show about 82,000 clones, roughly 72% seen once. On this clone itself: Antigen specificity is unknown.

Study conclusions and caveats: Later on, a genetic analysis was performed. It linked a missense variant in DCLRE1C with V- and J-gene trimming of TCR beta. Donors were assumed by presence/absence analyses to have roughly uniform sequencing depth. The study designated roughly 150 TCR beta chains cytomegalovirus-associated. Later analysis showed most CMV-associated TCR beta chains appearing HLA-restricted.

The sequence was obtained from a woman aged 45-65 years in good health and CMV-seropositive. V is TRBV28 and J is TRBJ1-2; no firm D call. The sequencing sample was made of PBMCs. The CDR3 region has the DNA TGTGCCAGCAGTTTCTTGAGGAGTGGGTATGGCTACACCTTC. Translation gives CASSFLRSGYGYTF.